The clone carrying this T cell receptor (beta chain) showed up just a few times. V shed 5 bases, J shed 2 bases, and the junction held 8 bases outside the gene matches. The CDR3 has 16 residues. CDR1 SGHTA and CDR2 FQGNSA come from the germline V gene. These data come from a study of CD8+ T cells in alopecia areata. Noted treatment: oral pan-JAK inhibitor, 5-10 mg twice daily. After isolation, RNA underwent reverse transcription to generate cDNA as the sequencing template. Assay: immunoSEQ multiplex PCR; the TCRdb copy retains only in-frame clones and omits some. The sample shows roughly 200,000 clones, around half of them seen only once.

The chain is built from TRBV7-2 and TRBJ2-7; 11 nucleotides agree with TRBD1. Source: CD8+ T cells sorted from blood, taken at week 24, from a patient treated with tofacitinib. The sequence was collected from a human donor with alopecia areata. The CDR3 nucleotides read TGTGCCAGCAGCATCCATGGGACAGGGGGTCCCTACGAGCAGTACTTC. Amino acids: CASSIHGTGGPYEQYF. The complete variable domain, with remaining parts taken from reference TRBV7-2 and TRBJ2-7, reads GAGVSQSPSNKVTEKGKDVELRCDPISGHTALYWYRQSLGQGLEFLIYFQGNSAPDKSGLPSDRFSAERTGGSVSTLTIQRTQQEDSAVYLCASSIHGTGGPYEQYFGPGTRLTVT.